The TCR beta chain under discussion was sequenced for a study of T-cell reconstitution after alpha-beta-depleted transplantation in children. Concerning this clonotype itself: The antigen is not known.

Unique molecular identifiers were used in preparing the TCRbeta library. Each CDR3 protein is one row after TCRdb ran MiXCR on the PCR reads. The sample lists 530,000 or so distinct CDR3 sequences; around 27% were seen once. The V and J ends lost 1 base and 1 base, in that order; junction bases with no gene match: 6. Germline lookup yields CDR1 SGHRS and CDR2 YFSETQ. The CDR3 totals 17 residues. Study-wide points: Once a year had passed after transplant, T-cell counts and diversity came mostly from newly produced T cells. Expanded graft clones numbering several hundred reportedly gave rise to alpha-beta T cells about two months after transplant.

This chain joins TRBV5-1 and TRBJ2-1, with 9 bases aligning to TRBD2. The sequence was collected from a boy in the first two years of life with Wiskott-Aldrich syndrome, due to receive a stem cell transplant. Sequenced material: PBMCs, taken before TCRalphabeta/CD19-depleted stem cell transplant. For the CDR3, the DNA is TGCGCCAGCAGCTTGAAAGCGGGAGGTATATCCTACAATGAGCAGTTCTTC. Translation: CASSLKAGGISYNEQFF. The whole variable domain, remainder taken from reference TRBV5-1 and TRBJ2-1, is KAGVTQTPRYLIKTRGQQVTLSCSPISGHRSVSWYQQTPGQGLQFLFEYFSETQRNKGNFPGRFSGRQFSNSRSEMNVSTLELGDSALYLCASSLKAGGISYNEQFFGPGTRLTVL.